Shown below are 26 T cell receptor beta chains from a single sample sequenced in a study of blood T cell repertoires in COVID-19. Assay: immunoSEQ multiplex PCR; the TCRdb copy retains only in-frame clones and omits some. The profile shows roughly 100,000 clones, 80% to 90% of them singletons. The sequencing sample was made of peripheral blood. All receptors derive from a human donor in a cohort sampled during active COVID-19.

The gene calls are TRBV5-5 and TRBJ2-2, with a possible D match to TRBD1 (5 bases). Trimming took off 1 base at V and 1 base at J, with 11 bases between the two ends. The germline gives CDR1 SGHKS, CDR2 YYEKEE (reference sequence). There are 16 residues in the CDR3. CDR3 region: CASSLFVGLNTGELFF. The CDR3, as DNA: TGTGCCAGCAGCTTGTTTGTGGGGCTGAACACCGGGGAGCTGTTTTTT. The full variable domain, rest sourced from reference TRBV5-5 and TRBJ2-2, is DAGVTQSPTHLIKTRGQQVTLRCSPISGHKSVSWYQQVLGQGPQFIFQYYEKEERGRGNFPDRFSARQFPNYSSELNVNALLLGDSALYLCASSLFVGLNTGELFFGEGSRLTVL.

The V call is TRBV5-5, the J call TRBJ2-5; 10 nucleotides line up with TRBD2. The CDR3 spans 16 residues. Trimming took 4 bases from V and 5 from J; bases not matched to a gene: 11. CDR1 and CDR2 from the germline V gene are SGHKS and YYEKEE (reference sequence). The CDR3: CASSVPLAGVGETQYF. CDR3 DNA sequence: TGTGCCAGCAGCGTACCTCTAGCGGGAGTTGGGGAGACCCAGTACTTC.

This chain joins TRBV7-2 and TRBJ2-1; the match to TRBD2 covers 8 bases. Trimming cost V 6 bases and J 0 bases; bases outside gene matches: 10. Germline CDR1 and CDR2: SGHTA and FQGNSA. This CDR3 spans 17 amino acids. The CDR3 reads CASRILAGRSSYNEQFF. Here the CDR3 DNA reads TGTGCCAGCAGGATTCTAGCGGGTAGGAGCTCCTACAATGAGCAGTTCTTC.

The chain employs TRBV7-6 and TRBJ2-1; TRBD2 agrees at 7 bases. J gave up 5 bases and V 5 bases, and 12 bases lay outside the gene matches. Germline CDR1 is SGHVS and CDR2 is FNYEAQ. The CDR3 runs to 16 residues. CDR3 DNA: TGTGCCAGCAGCGCGTCCGGGACTACAACCGACAATGAGCAGTTCTTC. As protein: CASSASGTTTDNEQFF.

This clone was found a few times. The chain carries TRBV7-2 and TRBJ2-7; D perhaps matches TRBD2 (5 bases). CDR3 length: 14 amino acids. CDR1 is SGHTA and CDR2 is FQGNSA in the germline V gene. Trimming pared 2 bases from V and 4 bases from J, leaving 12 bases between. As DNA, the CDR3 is TGTGCCAGCAGCTTAAAGGCAGCGGCGTACGAGCAGTACTTC. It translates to CASSLKAAAYEQYF. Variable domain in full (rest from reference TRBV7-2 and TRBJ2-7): GAGVSQSPSNKVTEKGKDVELRCDPISGHTALYWYRQSLGQGLEFLIYFQGNSAPDKSGLPSDRFSAERTGGSVSTLTIQRTQQEDSAVYLCASSLKAAAYEQYFGPGTRLTVT.

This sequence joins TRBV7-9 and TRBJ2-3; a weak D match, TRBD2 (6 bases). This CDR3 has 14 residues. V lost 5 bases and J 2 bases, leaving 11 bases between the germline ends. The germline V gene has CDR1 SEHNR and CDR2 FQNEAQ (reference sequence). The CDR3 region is CASSRDLYTDTQYF. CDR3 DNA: TGTGCCAGCAGCAGGGACTTATACACAGATACGCAGTATTTT.

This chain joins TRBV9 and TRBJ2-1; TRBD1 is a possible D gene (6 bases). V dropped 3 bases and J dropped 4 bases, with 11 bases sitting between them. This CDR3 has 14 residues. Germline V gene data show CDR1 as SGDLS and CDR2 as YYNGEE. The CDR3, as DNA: TGTGCCAGCAGCGGGGACACGTTTTACAATGAGCAGTTCTTC. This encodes CASSGDTFYNEQFF.

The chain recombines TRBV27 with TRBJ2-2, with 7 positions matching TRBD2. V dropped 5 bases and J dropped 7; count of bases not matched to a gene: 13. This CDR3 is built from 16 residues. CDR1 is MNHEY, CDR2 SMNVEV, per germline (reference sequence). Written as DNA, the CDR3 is TGTGCCAGCAGTCCCCGCAGCGGGGCCCGGGGCGGGGAGCTGTTTTTT. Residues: CASSPRSGARGGELFF.

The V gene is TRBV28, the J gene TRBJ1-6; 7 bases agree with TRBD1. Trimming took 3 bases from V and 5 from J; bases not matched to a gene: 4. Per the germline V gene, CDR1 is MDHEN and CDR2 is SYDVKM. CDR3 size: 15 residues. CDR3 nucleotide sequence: TGTGCCAGCAGTTTTATGGGACAGAATAATTCACCCCTCCACTTT. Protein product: CASSFMGQNNSPLHF.

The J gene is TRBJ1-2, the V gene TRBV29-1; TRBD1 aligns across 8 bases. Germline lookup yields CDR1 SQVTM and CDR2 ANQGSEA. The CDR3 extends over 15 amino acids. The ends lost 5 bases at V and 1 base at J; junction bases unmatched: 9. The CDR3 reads CSVPRGGTGNYGYTF. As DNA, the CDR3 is TGCAGCGTTCCCCGAGGGGGGACAGGTAACTATGGCTACACCTTC.

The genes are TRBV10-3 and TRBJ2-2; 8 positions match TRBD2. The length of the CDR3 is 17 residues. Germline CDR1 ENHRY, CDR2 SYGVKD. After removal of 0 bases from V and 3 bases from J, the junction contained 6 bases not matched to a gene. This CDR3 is CAISESSSGKDTGELFF. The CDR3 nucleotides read TGTGCCATCAGTGAGTCGAGTAGCGGGAAGGACACCGGGGAGCTGTTTTTT.

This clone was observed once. CDR3 coding DNA: TGTGCCACCGCGACCCGGGCAGGGTCGGGCGAGCAGTACTTC. Its protein is CATATRAGSGEQYF. This chain connects TRBV19 to TRBJ2-7, with a possible D match to TRBD1 (5 bases). Germline CDR1 reads LNHDA; CDR2 reads SQIVND (reference sequence). V dropped 10 bases and J dropped 6 bases, with 22 bases sitting between them. The CDR3 loop spans 14 amino acids.

The CDR3 DNA sequence: TGTGCCAGCAGCTTAGCCGGACACGAACTTCTGTTTTTT. It codes for CASSLAGHELLFF. The chain links TRBV7-9 to TRBJ1-4, with D perhaps TRBD1 (5 bases). From germline, CDR1 is SEHNR and CDR2 FQNEAQ (reference sequence). The CDR3 is made up of 13 amino acids. V lost 0 bases and J 14 bases, leaving 13 bases between the germline ends.

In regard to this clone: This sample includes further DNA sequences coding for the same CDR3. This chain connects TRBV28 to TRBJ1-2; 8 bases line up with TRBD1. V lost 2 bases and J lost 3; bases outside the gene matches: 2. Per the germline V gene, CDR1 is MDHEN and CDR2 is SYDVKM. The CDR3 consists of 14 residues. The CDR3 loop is CASSLPGGDYGYTF. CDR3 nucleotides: TGTGCCAGCAGTTTACCAGGGGGCGACTATGGCTACACCTTC.

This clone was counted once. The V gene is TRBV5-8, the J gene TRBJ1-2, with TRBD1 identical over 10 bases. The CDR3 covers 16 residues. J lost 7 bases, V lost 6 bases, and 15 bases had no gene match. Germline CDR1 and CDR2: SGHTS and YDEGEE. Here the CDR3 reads CASIELGGQGKAGYTF. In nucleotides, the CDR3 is TGTGCCAGCATCGAGTTGGGGGGACAGGGGAAAGCTGGCTACACCTTC.

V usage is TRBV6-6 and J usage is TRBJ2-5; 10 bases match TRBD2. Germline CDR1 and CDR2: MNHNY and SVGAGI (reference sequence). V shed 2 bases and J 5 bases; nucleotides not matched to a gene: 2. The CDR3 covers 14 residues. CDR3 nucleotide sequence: TGTGCCAGCAGTTACGGAGCGGGAGGGGAGACCCAGTACTTC. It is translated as CASSYGAGGETQYF.

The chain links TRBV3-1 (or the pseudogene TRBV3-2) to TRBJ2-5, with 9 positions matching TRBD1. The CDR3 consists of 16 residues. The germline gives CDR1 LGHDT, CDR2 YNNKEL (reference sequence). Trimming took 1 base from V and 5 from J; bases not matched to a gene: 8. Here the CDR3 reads CASSQAPGQGSETQYF. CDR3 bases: TGTGCCAGCAGCCAAGCCCCGGGACAGGGTAGTGAGACCCAGTACTTC.

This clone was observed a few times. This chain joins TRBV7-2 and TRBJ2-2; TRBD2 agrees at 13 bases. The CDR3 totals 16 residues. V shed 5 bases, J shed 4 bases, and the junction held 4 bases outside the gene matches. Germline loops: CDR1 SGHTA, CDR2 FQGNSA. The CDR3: CASSPRTSGSTGELFF. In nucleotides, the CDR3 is TGTGCCAGCAGCCCCAGGACTAGCGGGAGCACCGGGGAGCTGTTTTTT. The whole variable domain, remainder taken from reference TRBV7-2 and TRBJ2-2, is GAGVSQSPSNKVTEKGKDVELRCDPISGHTALYWYRQSLGQGLEFLIYFQGNSAPDKSGLPSDRFSAERTGGSVSTLTIQRTQQEDSAVYLCASSPRTSGSTGELFFGEGSRLTVL.

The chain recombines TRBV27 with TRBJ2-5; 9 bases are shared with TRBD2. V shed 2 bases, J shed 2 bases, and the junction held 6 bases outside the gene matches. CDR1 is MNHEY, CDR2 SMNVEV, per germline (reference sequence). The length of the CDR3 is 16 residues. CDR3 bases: TGTGCCAGCAGTTTAACTCTAGCGGGACTACAAGAGACCCAGTACTTC. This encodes CASSLTLAGLQETQYF.

CDR3 sequence (DNA): TGTGCCAGCAGCCTCCTAGCGGGAGCGGTGAATGAGCAGTTCTTC. Encoded protein: CASSLLAGAVNEQFF. This chain links TRBV7-6 with TRBJ2-1; 10 bases are a match to TRBD2. The germline V gene has CDR1 SGHVS and CDR2 FNYEAQ. J gave up 7 bases and V 5 bases, and 8 bases lay outside the gene matches. The CDR3 sequence is 15 residues long.

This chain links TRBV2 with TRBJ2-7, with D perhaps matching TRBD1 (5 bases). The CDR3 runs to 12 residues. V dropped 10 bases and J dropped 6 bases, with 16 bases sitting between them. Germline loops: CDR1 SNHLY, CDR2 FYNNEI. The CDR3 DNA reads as TGTGCCACAGCAAAGGGGTCGTTCGAGCAGTACTTC. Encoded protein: CATAKGSFEQYF.

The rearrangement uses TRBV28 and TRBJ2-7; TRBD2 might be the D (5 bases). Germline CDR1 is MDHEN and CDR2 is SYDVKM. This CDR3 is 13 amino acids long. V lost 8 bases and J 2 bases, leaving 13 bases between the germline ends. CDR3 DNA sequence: TGTGCCAGCGATTCTTCGGGAACCTACGAGCAGTACTTC. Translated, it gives CASDSSGTYEQYF.

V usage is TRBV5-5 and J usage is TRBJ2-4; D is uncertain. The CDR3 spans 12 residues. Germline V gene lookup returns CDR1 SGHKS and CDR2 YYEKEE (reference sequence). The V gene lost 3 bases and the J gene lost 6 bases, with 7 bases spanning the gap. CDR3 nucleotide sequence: TGTGCCAGCAGCTCCCCCCGAAACATTCAGTACTTC. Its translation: CASSSPRNIQYF.

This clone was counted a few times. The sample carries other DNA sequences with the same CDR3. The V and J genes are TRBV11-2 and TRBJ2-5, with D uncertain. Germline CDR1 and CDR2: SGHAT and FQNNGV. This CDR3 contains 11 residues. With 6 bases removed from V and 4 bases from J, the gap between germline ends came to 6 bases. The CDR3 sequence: CASSSRETQYF. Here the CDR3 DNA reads TGTGCCAGCAGTTCTCGAGAGACCCAGTACTTC.

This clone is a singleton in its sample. CDR3 sequence (DNA): TGTGCCAGCAGCTTAGGGGCTGATACGCAGTATTTT. Translation gives CASSLGADTQYF. The chain has TRBV7-9 and TRBJ2-3; D remains ambiguous. The V end was cut by 1 base, the J end by 6 bases, with 5 bases between. Germline-derived CDR1 and CDR2 are SEHNR and FQNEAQ (reference sequence). The CDR3 length is 12 residues.

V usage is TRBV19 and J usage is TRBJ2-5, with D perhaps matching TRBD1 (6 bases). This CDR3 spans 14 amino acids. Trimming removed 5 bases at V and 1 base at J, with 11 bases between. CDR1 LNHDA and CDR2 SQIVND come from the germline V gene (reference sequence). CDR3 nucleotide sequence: TGTGCCAGTAGTCGGACAGCCCTCCAAGAGACCCAGTACTTC. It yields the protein CASSRTALQETQYF.